One and the same sample provided the 29 T cell receptor beta chains below, sequenced in a study of shared clonotypes between healthy human individuals. The assay was immunoSEQ multiplex PCR, and TCRdb's table has in-frame clones only and misses some. Seen here are approximately 840,000 clones, 96% observed once, and the top ten hold around 0.21%. In the naive CD8 group, cells lacked CD45RO and were positively selected for CCR7, so terminally differentiated effector memory CD45RA+ cells were left out. Sequencing was done on a sample of naive CD8+ T cells sorted from blood. The receptors stem from a young man in good health.

A word on this clone: Other DNA variants within this sample encode the same CDR3. This chain links TRBV9 with TRBJ2-2, with 13 positions matching TRBD2. With V trimmed by 3 bases and J by 5 bases, 4 bases remained unmatched. Germline V gene sequence: CDR1 SGDLS, CDR2 YYNGEE. The CDR3 runs 16 residues. CDR3 in DNA: TGTGCCAGCAGCGATGGGACTAGCGGGAATACCGGGGAGCTGTTTTTT. This translates into CASSDGTSGNTGELFF.

The chain joins TRBV7-9 to TRBJ2-7; 8 nucleotides match TRBD1. Germline lookup yields CDR1 SEHNR and CDR2 FQNEAQ (reference sequence). The CDR3 length is 15 residues. The junction had 12 bases not matched to a gene; V was cut back by 5 bases and J by 6 bases. The CDR3 DNA sequence: TGTGCCAGCAGCCCCTCACAGGGGGTCACGGGCGAGCAGTACTTC. Translating gives CASSPSQGVTGEQYF.

The chain has TRBV28 and TRBJ1-2; no reliable D call. Trimming removed 6 bases from V and 4 bases from J, with 21 bases in between. The CDR3 runs to 16 residues. In germline, CDR1 is MDHEN, CDR2 SYDVKM. CDR3 in DNA: TGTGCCAGCAGCCAACCCCCAGGAACCGGGTCCTATGGCTACACCTTC. It translates to CASSQPPGTGSYGYTF.

The chain carries TRBV30 and TRBJ1-5; D is undetermined. There are 11 residues in the CDR3. Germline CDR1 GTSNPN, CDR2 SVGIG (reference sequence). V was pared by 6 bases and J by 9 bases, with 12 bases between. The CDR3 protein is CACGETGPQHF. DNA of the CDR3: TGTGCCTGCGGGGAAACGGGGCCCCAGCATTTT.

In its sample, this clone was seen once. The V call is TRBV2, the J call TRBJ2-2; 8 positions agree with TRBD1. CDR1 SNHLY and CDR2 FYNNEI come from the germline V gene. The trim removed 1 base at V and 3 bases at J, leaving 7 bases unmatched. This CDR3 spans 17 amino acids. The CDR3 nucleotides read TGTGCCAGCAGTGAAGGACAGGGGTGGCCCTACACCGGGGAGCTGTTTTTT. Its translation is CASSEGQGWPYTGELFF.

The chain uses TRBV9 and TRBJ2-7; TRBD2 is a possible D gene (6 bases). Germline V gene data show CDR1 as SGDLS and CDR2 as YYNGEE. V lost 0 bases and J lost 3, with 13 bases in between. This CDR3 region has 15 residues. CDR3 sequence (DNA): TGTGCCAGCAGCGTAGGTAACGGCGGGATCTACGAGCAGTACTTC. Its translation is CASSVGNGGIYEQYF.

The genes are TRBV7-9 and TRBJ2-2, with a weak D call TRBD1 (6 bases). Germline CDR1 is SEHNR and CDR2 is FQNEAQ (reference sequence). The V and J ends lost 5 bases and 1 base respectively, with 20 bases between them. The length of the CDR3 is 18 residues. CDR3 sequence reads: CASSPTAGQTLNTGELFF. Here the CDR3 DNA reads TGTGCCAGCAGCCCAACCGCCGGACAGACCCTGAACACCGGGGAGCTGTTTTTT.

This chain connects TRBV29-1 to TRBJ2-2; weak D call: TRBD2 (5 bases). The CDR3 covers 14 residues. The V gene lost 3 bases and the J gene lost 5 bases, with 13 bases spanning the gap. Germline V lookup: CDR1 SQVTM, CDR2 ANQGSEA. CDR3 region: CSVEVGVGTGELFF. CDR3 nucleotide sequence: TGCAGCGTTGAGGTGGGAGTGGGTACCGGGGAGCTGTTTTTT.

V usage is TRBV6-5 and J usage is TRBJ1-2, with 7 bases that match TRBD1. Germline lookup yields CDR1 MNHEY and CDR2 SVGAGI. This CDR3 has 14 amino acids. After removal of 6 bases from V and 10 bases from J, the junction contained 14 bases not matched to a gene. CDR3 DNA sequence: TGTGCCAGCAGAGCACCGACAGGGCGGTTGGACTACACCTTC. Translated, it gives CASRAPTGRLDYTF.

On this clone: Other DNA sequences in this specimen translate into the identical CDR3. The chain combines TRBV27 with TRBJ2-1, with D tentatively TRBD2 (5 bases). V was clipped by 3 bases and J by 0 bases, with 9 bases between them. There are 15 residues in the CDR3. CDR1 and CDR2 (germline): MNHEY, SMNVEV (reference sequence). This chain's CDR3 is CASSLTGSSYNEQFF. The CDR3 DNA follows: TGTGCCAGCAGTTTGACGGGGAGCTCCTACAATGAGCAGTTCTTC.

The V call is TRBV7-9, the J call TRBJ2-7; weak D call: TRBD1 (5 bases). The V and J ends lost 3 bases and 0 bases respectively, with 12 bases between them. Germline loops: CDR1 SEHNR, CDR2 FQNEAQ (reference sequence). The CDR3 sequence is 15 residues long. CDR3 protein: CASSFPEQASYEQYF. The CDR3 DNA reads as TGTGCCAGCAGCTTTCCGGAACAGGCCTCCTACGAGCAGTACTTC. The full variable domain, in which reference TRBV7-9 and TRBJ2-7 provide the parts outside the CDR3, is DTGVSQNPRHKITKRGQNVTFRCDPISEHNRLYWYRQTLGQGPEFLTYFQNEAQLEKSRLLSDRFSAERPKGSFSTLEIQRTEQGDSAMYLCASSFPEQASYEQYFGPGTRLTVT.

The CDR3 sequence is CASSLSGTFYGYTF. DNA of the CDR3: TGTGCCAGCAGCTTGTCCGGGACATTTTATGGCTACACCTTC. The chain recombines TRBV7-9 with TRBJ1-2; D is possibly TRBD1 (6 bases). Germline V gene lookup returns CDR1 SEHNR and CDR2 FQNEAQ (reference sequence). This CDR3 has 14 residues. V dropped 3 bases and J dropped 5 bases, with 13 bases sitting between them.

The V gene is TRBV27, the J gene TRBJ2-1; 12 bases are a match to TRBD2. Trimming at V came to 6 bases and at J to 4 bases, leaving 7 bases not matched to a gene. This CDR3 region has 16 residues. The germline gives CDR1 MNHEY, CDR2 SMNVEV (reference sequence). The CDR3 protein is CASSWTSGAEYNEQFF. The DNA for the CDR3 is TGTGCCAGCAGCTGGACTAGCGGGGCTGAGTACAATGAGCAGTTCTTC.

The chain links TRBV7-9 to TRBJ2-1; tentatively, D is TRBD2 (6 bases). Trimming left V 0 bases short and J 7 bases short, with 22 bases between. Germline lookup yields CDR1 SEHNR and CDR2 FQNEAQ (reference sequence). The CDR3 extends over 18 amino acids. CDR3 coding DNA: TGTGCCAGCAGCTTAGCGCGGGTGGGACTCCTGATGGGAAATGAGCAGTTCTTC. Amino acids: CASSLARVGLLMGNEQFF. The variable domain in full, completed from reference TRBV7-9 and TRBJ2-1, reads DTGVSQNPRHKITKRGQNVTFRCDPISEHNRLYWYRQTLGQGPEFLTYFQNEAQLEKSRLLSDRFSAERPKGSFSTLEIQRTEQGDSAMYLCASSLARVGLLMGNEQFFGPGTRLTVL.

The chain links TRBV5-6 to TRBJ2-2; 7 bases line up with TRBD1. CDR1 is SGHDT, CDR2 YYEEEE, per germline. V was pared by 1 base and J by 0 bases, with 9 bases of the junction left unmatched. The CDR3 covers 18 residues. CDR3 protein: CASSLLPGQNTNTGELFF. CDR3 coding DNA: TGTGCCAGCAGCTTGCTTCCGGGACAGAACACGAACACCGGGGAGCTGTTTTTT.

The genes are TRBV19 and TRBJ2-2; 10 bases are a match to TRBD2. Germline V gives CDR1 LNHDA, CDR2 SQIVND (reference sequence). The CDR3 extends over 18 amino acids. The V and J ends lost 4 bases and 1 base, in that order; junction bases with no gene match: 9. CDR3 region: CASSTILTSGWNTGELFF. The CDR3 coding sequence is TGTGCCAGTAGTACGATCCTGACTAGCGGGTGGAACACCGGGGAGCTGTTTTTT.

V and J are TRBV7-2 and TRBJ2-1; 11 bases align to TRBD1. Germline CDR1 SGHTA, CDR2 FQGNSA. The V gene end was trimmed by 4 bases and the J gene end by 7 bases; junction bases not matched to a gene: 3. CDR3 length equals 14 residues. The CDR3 region is CASSSRDRGNEQFF. The DNA for the CDR3 is TGTGCCAGCAGCTCCCGGGACAGGGGGAATGAGCAGTTCTTC.

This chain connects TRBV13 to TRBJ2-6; unclear D gene. Germline V CDR1 and CDR2: PRHDT, FYEKMQ (reference sequence). V lost 5 bases and J lost 4, with 6 bases in between. The CDR3 totals 13 residues. As DNA, the CDR3 is TGTGCCAGCAGCCAAACCGGGGCCAACGTCCTGACTTTC. Protein product: CASSQTGANVLTF.

This chain uses TRBV27 with TRBJ2-3; TRBD2 aligns across 12 bases. In germline, CDR1 is MNHEY, CDR2 SMNVEV (reference sequence). This CDR3 region has 15 residues. V lost 2 bases, J lost 8 bases, and 5 bases stayed unmatched. The CDR3 sequence: CASSLASGRGGTQYF. The CDR3 nucleotides read TGTGCCAGCAGTTTAGCTAGCGGGAGGGGGGGTACGCAGTATTTT.

The rearrangement joins TRBV4-1 to TRBJ2-7; TRBD2 matches 10 bases. Trimming took 3 bases from V and 0 from J; bases not matched to a gene: 14. There are 19 residues in the CDR3. Germline lookup yields CDR1 MGHRA and CDR2 YSYEKL. The CDR3 nucleotides are TGCGCCAGCAGCCAGGCTTACGGGACTAGCGACTACGGCTCCTACGAGCAGTACTTC. As protein: CASSQAYGTSDYGSYEQYF.

This sequence joins TRBV5-4 and TRBJ2-7; possibly TRBD1 for D (6 bases). The CDR3 has 14 amino acids. V was trimmed by 6 bases and J by 1 base, leaving 14 bases between them. The germline CDR1 and CDR2 sequences are SGHNT and YYREEE (reference sequence). The CDR3 DNA reads TGTGCCAGCAACCGACAGGAGCTTTCCTACGAGCAGTACTTC. Translation gives CASNRQELSYEQYF. Drawing the rest from reference TRBV5-4 and TRBJ2-7, the complete variable domain is ETGVTQSPTHLIKTRGQQVTLRCSSQSGHNTVSWYQQALGQGPQFIFQYYREEENGRGNFPPRFSGLQFPNYSSELNVNALELDDSALYLCASNRQELSYEQYFGPGTRLTVT.

The V gene is TRBV6-5, the J gene TRBJ1-5; D perhaps matches TRBD1 (6 bases). CDR3 size: 13 residues. Per germline, CDR1 MNHEY and CDR2 SVGAGI. The V and J ends lost 6 bases and 6 bases respectively, with 12 bases between them. The CDR3 reads CASRMNRAQPQHF. In DNA form, the CDR3 reads TGTGCCAGCAGAATGAACAGGGCTCAGCCCCAGCATTTT.

The chain joins TRBV9 to TRBJ2-2; the match to TRBD2 covers 7 bases. The CDR3 extends over 17 amino acids. Germline V gene sequence: CDR1 SGDLS, CDR2 YYNGEE. V was clipped by 1 base and J by 5 bases; unmatched bases: 11. For the CDR3, the DNA is TGTGCCAGCAGCGTATGGAGGCTAGCGGAAAAAACCGGGGAGCTGTTTTTT. Translation: CASSVWRLAEKTGELFF.

This chain joins TRBV15 and TRBJ2-5; weak D call: TRBD2 (5 bases). This CDR3 comprises 13 residues. V dropped 6 bases and J dropped 2 bases, with 10 bases sitting between them. Per germline, CDR1 LNHNV and CDR2 YYDKDF (reference sequence). CDR3 in amino acids: CATRLTGQETQYF. Here the CDR3 DNA reads TGTGCCACCAGGCTAACGGGGCAAGAGACCCAGTACTTC.

The chain has TRBV28 and TRBJ1-3; no clear D gene. V dropped 5 bases and J dropped 4 bases, with 12 bases sitting between them. Germline V CDR1 and CDR2: MDHEN, SYDVKM. The CDR3 sequence is 14 residues long. CDR3 in amino acids: CASSLVLLGNTIYF. As DNA, the CDR3 is TGTGCCAGCAGTCTTGTTCTGCTCGGAAACACCATATATTTT.

Concerning this clone itself: This specimen includes other DNA sequences encoding the same CDR3. The genes are TRBV11-2 and TRBJ2-7; D is unclear. The CDR3 loop spans 13 amino acids. CDR1 and CDR2 from the germline V gene are SGHAT and FQNNGV. Trimming cost V 0 bases and J 3 bases, with 6 bases left between them. The CDR3 DNA follows: TGTGCCAGCAGCTTAGAAATCAGCTACGAGCAGTACTTC. Translation gives CASSLEISYEQYF.

The gene calls are TRBV7-8 and TRBJ2-7; D possibly uses TRBD1 or TRBD2 (6 bases each). CDR3 size: 15 residues. The germline V gene encodes CDR1 SGHVS and CDR2 FQNEAQ. V gave up 5 bases and J gave up 4 bases, with 18 bases separating them. This CDR3 reads CASSDPQGGRYEQYF. CDR3 in DNA: TGTGCCAGCAGCGATCCACAGGGAGGAAGGTACGAGCAGTACTTC. Supplemented by reference TRBV7-8 and TRBJ2-7, the full variable domain reads GAGVSQSPRYKVAKRGQDVALRCDPISGHVSLFWYQQALGQGPEFLTYFQNEAQLDKSGLPSDRFFAERPEGSVSTLKIQRTQQEDSAVYLCASSDPQGGRYEQYFGPGTRLTVT.

Notes on this clone: The junction departs from germline at one end; a sequencing error may be responsible. This chain joins TRBV27 and TRBJ1-5, with 7 positions matching TRBD1. The CDR3 covers 14 residues. Germline-derived CDR1 and CDR2 are MNHEY and SMNVEV (reference sequence). The CDR3: CASRGSGGNQPQHF. CDR3 in DNA: TGTGCGAGCAGGGGGAGTGGCGGCAATCAGCCCCAGCATTTT.

The chain combines TRBV7-9 with TRBJ2-1, with D uncertain. The CDR3 consists of 14 residues. Germline assignment: CDR1 SEHNR and CDR2 FQNEAQ (reference sequence). V lost 5 bases to trimming and J lost 3 bases, with 11 bases between them. The CDR3 loop reads CASSRGPGYNEQFF. CDR3 DNA: TGTGCCAGCAGCCGCGGACCCGGCTACAATGAGCAGTTCTTC.